This passage covers 4 T cell receptor beta chains from one sample sequenced in a study of shared clonotypes between healthy human individuals. Profiled with immunoSEQ multiplex PCR; TCRdb holds only in-frame clones, not every one. The sample holds some 1.1 million clones; about 80% are singletons and the top ten take approximately 0.95%. The source material was memory CD4+ T cells from PBMCs. As to subset: CD45RA-negative fraction. These receptors all stem from a man younger than 35 in good health. Some clones in this sample may be carry-over from other donors' samples.

In this sample, this clone turned up a few times. The genes are TRBV6-1 and TRBJ2-1; 9 positions agree with TRBD1. The CDR3 is 14 amino acids. Per the germline V gene, CDR1 is MNHNS and CDR2 is SASEGT. With 2 bases clipped from V and 10 bases from J, the junction kept 6 bases outside the gene matches. CDR3 amino acids: CASSESGTGMEQFF. The CDR3 region has the DNA TGTGCCAGCAGTGAATCAGGGACAGGGATGGAGCAGTTCTTC.

This clone appeared once. The J gene is TRBJ2-1, the V gene TRBV5-1; D not resolved. Germline assignment: CDR1 SGHRS and CDR2 YFSETQ. This CDR3 contains 16 residues. V gave up 3 bases and J gave up 2 bases, with 15 bases separating them. CDR3 bases: TGCGCCAGCAGCTCTCCCCGCGGAAAACCCTACAATGAGCAGTTCTTC. Its translation is CASSSPRGKPYNEQFF.

The chain couples TRBV4-1 to TRBJ2-7, with D possibly being TRBD2 (5 bases). This CDR3 has 14 amino acids. Trimming took 3 bases from V and 4 from J, leaving 13 bases between them. The germline V gene encodes CDR1 MGHRA and CDR2 YSYEKL. CDR3 bases: TGCGCCAGCAGCCAGAACGGACGGAGGTACGAGCAGTACTTC. It yields the protein CASSQNGRRYEQYF.

Comments on this clone: Since a far larger clone is one base different, this is likely a read error. In DNA, the CDR3 is TGTGCCGGCAGCCAAACCAGGGGTCCCGGGGAGCTGTTTTTT. It translates to CAGSQTRGPGELFF. The chain carries TRBV14 and TRBJ2-2; tentatively, D is TRBD1 (6 bases). The germline V gene encodes CDR1 SGHDN and CDR2 FVKESK. The CDR3 length is 14 residues.